This TCR beta chain is from a study of identical twins (TCRdb year 2016). Background on the whole study: To test whether fetal clonotypes persist, this study deep-sequenced TCR alpha and beta repertoires from monozygotic twins, from unrelated adults of various ages, and from cord blood. To rule out contamination, replicate twin experiments were performed at different times with different library preparation protocols. Summary of the overall study and its limitations: Zero-insertion analyses could be partly confounded by invariant T cells such as MAIT and iNKT, although diverse VJ usage argued against such confounding for most clonotypes. The excess sharing between twins in beta out-of-frame sequences was weaker because fewer shared sequences reduced the signal-to-noise ratio. Because the same donors could not be followed over many years, the conclusions depended on cross-sectional statistical analysis. Out-of-frame TCR alpha sharing in monozygotic twins was systematically underestimated by recombination models, whereas sharing between unrelated individuals was in agreement with the recombination models. Compared with coincidental sharing between unrelated individuals, an excess of low generation-probability sequences was observed among out-of-frame TCR alpha sequences shared between twins. Fewer insertions were carried by abundant cord blood beta clonotypes, a similar but weaker trend appeared in young adult naive repertoires, and no such trend appeared in memory repertoires.

This clonotype was detected a few times. No antigen is known for it. No base quality information exists; no much larger clone differs at one position. Library prep was done by 5' RACE. These reads were obtained on an Illumina HiSeq 2000. Template switching added a universal primer binding site, and the final cDNA carried a unique molecular identifier that allowed TCR cDNA molecules to be counted accurately. Specific primers in the conserved constant-segment region were used to synthesize first-strand cDNA for TCR alpha and beta chains. Each cDNA library was double barcoded, with a SMART-Mk sample barcode plus Illumina barcodes, to control for contamination. TruSeq adapter sequences and Illumina sample barcodes were added in two successive PCR steps. TCR alpha and beta cDNA libraries were sequenced on the Illumina HiSeq platform with custom primers. The published analysis was carried out like this. Raw reads were processed with MiGEC to extract unique molecular identifiers, and MiXCR was used to determine CDR3 positions. Recombination models were inferred per individual with the repgenHMM and IGoR tools using an EM algorithm. Shared clonotype analysis was performed with the tcR package in R, normalizing sharing by the product of cloneset sizes. To study raw recombination without the effects of thymic and clonal selection, out-of-frame nonproductive sequences were analyzed. In TCRdb, the public reads were trimmed at Q25 with fastp and aligned with MiXCR, with productive beta chains retained. Rows are unified per CDR3 protein, each entry keeping the most common DNA and genes. What appears here as the V and J calls and clone size reflects TCRdb's work, not the paper's. The sample table shows approximately 550,000 distinct CDR3 sequences, and 20% to 25% are seen once. The top ten clonotypes cover 0.48% of the sample.

The CDR3 spans 14 residues, from the cysteine through the phenylalanine. The read is trimmed to its CDR3 DNA, 42 bases read in frame from base 1. Trimming removed 7 bases from V and 2 bases from J, leaving 14 bases between the germline ends. The germline V gene sets CDR1 to SGHTS and CDR2 to YDEGEE. Only healthy Caucasian donors were included. The twin cohort comprised three pairs of female monozygotic twins, all aged about 18 to 30 years. CD4+ and CD8+ T cell populations were isolated with positive isolation kits from Invitrogen. These data also featured in a second study, about yellow fever vaccine responses in identical twins. Per that second paper: According to the authors, in identical twins the way T cells responded to vaccination appeared partly convergent and partly personalized. In identical twins, the study followed T cell clones that responded to the vaccine with precision.

The sequence came from a woman aged 18-29 years in good health. Sequenced sample: CD4+ T cells sorted from blood. The rearranged chain carries TRBV5-8 and TRBJ2-3, with the D gene call left open. The CDR3 loop reads CASATLVSTDTQYF. The sequenced DNA: TGTGCCAGCGCCACCCTCGTGTCCACAGATACGCAGTATTTT.